This TCR beta chain was recovered during a study of blood T cell repertoires in COVID-19. For the study at large: Samples of COVID-19 (acute and convalescent) were obtained from the United States, Italy and Spain. PBMCs, B-cell-depleted T cells, or T cells were the source of the cDNA or gDNA that made up the material.

V dropped 2 bases and J dropped 7 bases, with 14 bases sitting between them. Germline CDR1 reads MNHEY; CDR2 reads SVGAGI. CDR3 length: 15 residues. Authors' methods: Cell counts per sample came from amplifying reference gene primers. The table came from immunoSEQ multiplex PCR; TCRdb's copy has only in-frame clones and leaves some out. D and trimming come from the DNA, and the V and J calls and clone size come from that table. The sample consists of 350,000 to 450,000 clones, approximately 81% of them appearing once. The rearrangement joins TRBV6-5 to TRBJ2-2; maybe TRBD2 (6 bases). What was sequenced was peripheral blood. The TCR sequence derives from a woman between 18 and 29 years old with acute or convalescent COVID-19. The chain's CDR3 is CASSYRSGENGELFF. The CDR3 nucleotides are TGTGCCAGCAGTTACAGGTCGGGAGAGAACGGGGAGCTGTTTTTT.